Sequencing of this T cell receptor (beta chain) was carried out in a study of blood T cell repertoires in COVID-19. As for the study in general: Donors in the United States, Italy and Spain gave samples during acute or convalescent COVID-19. PBMCs, B-cell-depleted T cells, or T cells were the source of the cDNA or gDNA that made up the material.

This CDR3 is built from 13 residues. Looked up from germline, CDR1 is SEHNR and CDR2 is FQNEAQ (reference sequence). Trimming removed 3 bases at V and 5 bases at J, with 11 bases between. The table came from immunoSEQ multiplex PCR; TCRdb's copy has only in-frame clones and leaves some out. The data show about 130,000 clones, with more than 80% seen just once and 4.3% held by the top ten. The receptor was derived from a human donor in a cohort sampled during active COVID-19. This chain links TRBV7-9 with TRBJ2-7; maybe TRBD1 (6 bases). The sample consisted of peripheral blood. CDR3 protein: CASSLSGDHEQYV. CDR3 coding DNA: TGTGCCAGCAGCTTGTCAGGGGACCACGAGCAGTACGTC.